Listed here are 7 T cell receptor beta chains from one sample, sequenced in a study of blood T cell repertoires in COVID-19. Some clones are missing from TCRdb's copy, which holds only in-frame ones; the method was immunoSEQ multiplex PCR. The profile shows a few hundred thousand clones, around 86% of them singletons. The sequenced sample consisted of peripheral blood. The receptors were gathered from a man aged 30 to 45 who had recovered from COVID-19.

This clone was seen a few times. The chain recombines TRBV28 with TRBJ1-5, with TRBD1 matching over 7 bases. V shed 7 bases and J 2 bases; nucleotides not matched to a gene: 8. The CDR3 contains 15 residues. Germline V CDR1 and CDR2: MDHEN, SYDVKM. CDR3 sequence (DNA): TGTGCCAGCATAACAGGGGATAGGGGCAATCAGCCCCAGCATTTT. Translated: CASITGDRGNQPQHF.

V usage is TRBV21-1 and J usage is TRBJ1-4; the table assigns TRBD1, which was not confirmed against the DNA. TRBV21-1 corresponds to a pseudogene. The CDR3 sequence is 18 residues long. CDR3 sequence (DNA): TGTGCCAGCAGCAAGAAGTCGGGACACCTAACAACTAATGAAAAACTGTTTTTT. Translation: CASSKKSGHLTTNEKLFF.

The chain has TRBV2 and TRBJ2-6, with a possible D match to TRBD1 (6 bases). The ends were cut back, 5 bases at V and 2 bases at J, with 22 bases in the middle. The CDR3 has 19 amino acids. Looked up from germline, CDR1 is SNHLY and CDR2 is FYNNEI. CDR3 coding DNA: TGTGCCAGCAGTCGCGCCCCGACCCAGGGGTTTGCTGGGGCCAACGTCCTGACTTTC. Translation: CASSRAPTQGFAGANVLTF.

CDR3 in amino acids: CASSDGLVGPGELFF. CDR3 sequence (DNA): TGCGCCAGCAGTGATGGACTAGTCGGGCCCGGGGAGCTGTTTTTT. The chain has TRBV10-1 and TRBJ2-2; TRBD2 matches 7 bases. The J segment lost 6 bases and the V segment lost 3 bases, leaving 7 bases of the junction unmatched. CDR3 length: 15 residues. The germline V gene encodes CDR1 WNHNN and CDR2 SYGVQD (reference sequence).

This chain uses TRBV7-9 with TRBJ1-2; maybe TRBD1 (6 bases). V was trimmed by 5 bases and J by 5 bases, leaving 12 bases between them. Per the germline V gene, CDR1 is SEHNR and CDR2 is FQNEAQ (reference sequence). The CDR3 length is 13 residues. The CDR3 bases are TGTGCCAGCAGCGAGTTACAGGGTTATGGCTACACCTTC. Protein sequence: CASSELQGYGYTF.

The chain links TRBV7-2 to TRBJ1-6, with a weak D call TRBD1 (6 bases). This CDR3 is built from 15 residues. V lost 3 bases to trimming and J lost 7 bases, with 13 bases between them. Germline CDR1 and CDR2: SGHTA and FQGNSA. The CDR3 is CASSFGDRRNSPLHF. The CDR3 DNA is TGTGCCAGCAGCTTCGGTGACAGGCGGAATTCACCCCTCCACTTT.

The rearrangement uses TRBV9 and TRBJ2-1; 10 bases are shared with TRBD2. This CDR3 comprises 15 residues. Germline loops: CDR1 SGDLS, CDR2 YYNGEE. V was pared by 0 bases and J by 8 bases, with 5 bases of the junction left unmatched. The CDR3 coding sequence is TGTGCCAGCAGCGTAGGAGCGGGGGGGTTGCATGAGCAGTTCTTC. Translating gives CASSVGAGGLHEQFF.